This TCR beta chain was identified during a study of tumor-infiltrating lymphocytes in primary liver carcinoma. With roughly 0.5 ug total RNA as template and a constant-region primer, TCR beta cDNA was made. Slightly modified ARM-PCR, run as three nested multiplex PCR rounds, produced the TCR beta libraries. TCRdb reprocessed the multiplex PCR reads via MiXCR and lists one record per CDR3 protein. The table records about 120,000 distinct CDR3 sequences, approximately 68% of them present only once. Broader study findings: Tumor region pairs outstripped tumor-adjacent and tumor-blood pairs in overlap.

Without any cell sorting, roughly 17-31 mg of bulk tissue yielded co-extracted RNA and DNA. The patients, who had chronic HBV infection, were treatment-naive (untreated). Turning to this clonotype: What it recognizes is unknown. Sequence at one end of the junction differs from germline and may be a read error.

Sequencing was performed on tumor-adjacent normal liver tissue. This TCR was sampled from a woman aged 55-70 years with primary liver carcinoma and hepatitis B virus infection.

The CDR3 loop is CSVEGVGEESSYSEQLF. As DNA, the CDR3 is TGCAGCGTTGAAGGGGTCGGCGAGGAGAGCTCCTACAGTGAGCAGTTATTC. The chain carries TRBV29-1 and TRBJ2-1; D remains ambiguous. Germline-derived CDR1 and CDR2 are SQVTM and ANQGSEA. The length of the CDR3 is 17 residues.